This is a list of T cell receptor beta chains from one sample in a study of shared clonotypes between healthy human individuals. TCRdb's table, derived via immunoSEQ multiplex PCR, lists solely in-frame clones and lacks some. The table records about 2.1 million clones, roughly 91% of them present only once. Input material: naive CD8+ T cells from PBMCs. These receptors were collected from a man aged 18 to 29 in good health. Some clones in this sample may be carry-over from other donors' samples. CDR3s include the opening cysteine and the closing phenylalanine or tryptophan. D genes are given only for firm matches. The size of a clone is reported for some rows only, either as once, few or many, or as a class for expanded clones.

TGTGCCAGTACCCGTGTCCGGGAAAGGAACACTGAAGCTTTCTTT CASTRVRERNTEAFF TRBJ1-1 once - TRBV19
TGTGCCATCATGGGAGATGACCCCAGCATCTCCTACGAGCAGTACTTC CAIMGDDPSISYEQYF TRBJ2-7 once - TRBV10-3
TGCGCCAGCAGCCAAGTCGAAGTGGATGAGCAGTTCTTC CASSQVEVDEQFF TRBJ2-1 - - TRBV4-3
TGCGCCAGCGGCAGAAGCCACGGAGGCACTGAAGCTTTCTTT CASGRSHGGTEAFF TRBJ1-1 - - TRBV5-1
TGTGCCAGCAGTTACGATAGTGCCTCCTACGAGCAGTACTTC CASSYDSASYEQYF TRBJ2-7 once - TRBV6-5
TGTGCCAGCAGCTTGTGGTTTCCGGGACAGGGGGCTTCACCCCTCCACTTT CASSLWFPGQGASPLHF TRBJ1-6 - TRBD1 TRBV5-4
TGCGCCAGCAGCCAAGATGGTCAGAACTACGAGCAGTACTTC CASSQDGQNYEQYF TRBJ2-7 - - TRBV4-1
TGTGCCAGCATGGGTAACACTGAAGCTTTCTTT CASMGNTEAFF TRBJ1-1 few - TRBV28
TGTGCCAGCAGCCCCACCCCCTGGACTAGCGGGATTAGCTCCTACAATGAGCAGTTCTTC CASSPTPWTSGISSYNEQFF TRBJ2-1 - TRBD2 TRBV28
TGTGCCAGCAGCGTATATTCACGGGGGTCAGAGACCCAGTACTTC CASSVYSRGSETQYF TRBJ2-5 once - TRBV9
TGTGCCAGCAGTTCTAGCGGGATTACCTACGAGCAGTACTTC CASSSSGITYEQYF TRBJ2-7 - TRBD2 TRBV28
TGTGCCAGCAGTTTTAAAAGCGGGAGGGCGCACAATGAGCAGTTCTTC CASSFKSGRAHNEQFF TRBJ2-1 - TRBD2 TRBV28
TGTGCCAGCAGCTTGGGTGACTCCAACACCGGGGAGCTGTTTTTT CASSLGDSNTGELFF TRBJ2-2 - - TRBV7-9
TGTGCCAGCAGCACAAGGACAGGGGTAAATGAGCAGTTCTTC CASSTRTGVNEQFF TRBJ2-1 - TRBD1 TRBV11-3
TGTGCCAGTAGTGCGGCTATTCACTCCTACGAGCAGTACTTC CASSAAIHSYEQYF TRBJ2-7 - - TRBV19
TGTGCCACCAGCAGAGTGTCTGAGGGGTCCGGAAACACCATATATTTT CATSRVSEGSGNTIYF TRBJ1-3 - - TRBV15
TGTGCCAGCAGTCTACCACGCTACCAAGAGACCCAGTACTTC CASSLPRYQETQYF TRBJ2-5 - - TRBV6-1
TGTGCCAGCAGCTTAGCCAATAGTCCTAGCGGGAACACCGGGGAGCTGTTTTTT CASSLANSPSGNTGELFF TRBJ2-2 - TRBD2 TRBV7-7
TGTGCCAGCAGTATGACCGTGAGGGCGGGGGAGCTGTTTTTT CASSMTVRAGELFF TRBJ2-2 - - TRBV7-2
TGTGCCAGCAGCTTGGGGCTAGCGGGAGACTCCGAGCAGTACTTC CASSLGLAGDSEQYF TRBJ2-7 - TRBD2 TRBV5-4
TGTGCCAGCAGTAGTGATGTGGGAGGGTACTATGGCTACACCTTC CASSSDVGGYYGYTF TRBJ1-2 once - TRBV6-5
TGTGCCAGCAGTCCAGAGGGGGCCTTAGGGGGGAATGAGCAGTTCTTC CASSPEGALGGNEQFF TRBJ2-1 - - TRBV27
TGTGCCAGCAGCTTGGGGGAACCCTTGAACACCGGGGAGCTGTTTTTT CASSLGEPLNTGELFF TRBJ2-2 - - TRBV7-9
TGCAGCGGCCTAGCGGGAGGCGAGAGGGGTGAGCAGTTCTTC CSGLAGGERGEQFF TRBJ2-1 - TRBD2 TRBV29-1
TGTGCCAGCAGTGACCGCGGGGGAGTTTACAATGAGCAGTTCTTC CASSDRGGVYNEQFF TRBJ2-1 - TRBD2 TRBV2
TGTGCCAGCAGTTTATCGACGGGTGGTCGCGAGCAGTACTTC CASSLSTGGREQYF TRBJ2-7 - - TRBV27
TGTGCCTGGAGACCAACCAGGGGACGGGCGCAGTATTTT CAWRPTRGRAQYF TRBJ2-3 - - TRBV30
TGTGCCTCCCGGCCGGACAGGGCCAATCAGCCCCAGCATTTT CASRPDRANQPQHF TRBJ1-5 - TRBD1 TRBV6-1
TGTGCCAGCAGCCGGGACGAAGGATCCTACGAGCAGTACTTC CASSRDEGSYEQYF TRBJ2-7 once - TRBV27
TGTGCCAGCAGCCTGGGAGGGGCAACTCAAGAGACCCAGTACTTC CASSLGGATQETQYF TRBJ2-5 - TRBD2 TRBV9
TGTGCCAGCAGCGCCGGGACAGAGGCCTACGAGCAGTACTTC CASSAGTEAYEQYF TRBJ2-7 - TRBD1 TRBV9
TGCGCCAGCAGCCAGGTCGGGATAATGAACACTGAAGCTTTCTTT CASSQVGIMNTEAFF TRBJ1-1 - - TRBV4-1
TGCGCCAGCAGCCAAGAGACCTCTTGGGGGACAGATACGCAGTATTTT CASSQETSWGTDTQYF TRBJ2-3 - - TRBV4-1
TGTGCCAGTAGTATATCAGCCGTTGAACGCAATCAGCCCCAGCATTTT CASSISAVERNQPQHF TRBJ1-5 once - TRBV19
TGTGCCAGCTCCCCGAGCCCCCTGGATACGCAGTATTTT CASSPSPLDTQYF TRBJ2-3 - - TRBV7-9
TGCGCCAGCAGTGACGACGCGGCCTACAATGAGCAGTTCTTC CASSDDAAYNEQFF TRBJ2-1 few - TRBV10-1
TGTGCCAGCAGTTTTAGTGGGGGGCCGGTTGGCTACACCTTC CASSFSGGPVGYTF TRBJ1-2 - - TRBV27
TGTGCCAGCAGCGGGGGGGTCTACGAGCAGTACTTC CASSGGVYEQYF TRBJ2-7 - TRBD2 TRBV6-5
TGTGCCAGCAGCTTAAGAAGCCAGCGGGAGGGATATGAGCAGTTCTTC CASSLRSQREGYEQFF TRBJ2-1 - TRBD2 TRBV7-3
TGTGCCAGCAGCTTAGAGGCGGGAGTTCCCTACGAGCAGTACTTC CASSLEAGVPYEQYF TRBJ2-7 once TRBD2 TRBV7-6
TGTGCCAGCAGCTTAGGTCCCCCGGGAGAGCAGTTCTTC CASSLGPPGEQFF TRBJ2-1 once - TRBV7-9
TGTGCCAGCAGCCGGGACAGGGAACCTACGAACACCGGGGAGCTGTTTTTT CASSRDREPTNTGELFF TRBJ2-2 - TRBD1 TRBV28
TGTGCCAGCAGTTTCCGCGGACAGGGACACTACGAGCAGTACTTC CASSFRGQGHYEQYF TRBJ2-7 - TRBD1 TRBV27